The rows below give T cell receptor beta chains drawn from one sample of a study of vaccination and CD4 T cells after COVID-19. TCRdb independently ran MiXCR on the PCR reads; one entry per CDR3 protein. The table lists about 14,000 distinct CDR3 sequences, more than 55% of them singletons. Antigens of these TCRs are unknown. The specimen sequenced was CD4+ T cells from blood, cultured in vitro. These receptors all stem from a human donor who had recovered from COVID-19. CDR3s include the opening cysteine and the closing phenylalanine or tryptophan. The D gene is left open where the match is weak. The size entry is marked missing in some rows and otherwise reads once, few, many or a size class.

>-|TRBJ1-2|TRBV6-2/TRBV6-3|-
CASSYTLANYGYTF
TGTGCCAGCAGTTACACCCTAGCTAACTATGGCTACACCTTC
>-|TRBJ2-1|TRBV5-4|-
CASNLGLAPYNEQFF
TGTGCCAGCAACCTGGGGCTAGCGCCCTACAATGAGCAGTTCTTC
>few|TRBJ2-7|TRBV2|-
CASNEGYDEQYF
TGTGCCAGCAATGAAGGGTACGACGAGCAGTACTTC
>-|TRBJ1-3|TRBV7-9|-
CASSSLSGNTIYF
TGTGCCAGCAGCTCACTCTCTGGAAACACCATATATTTT
>-|TRBJ1-1|TRBV11-2|-
CASSLEGVGDTEAFF
TGTGCCAGCAGCTTAGAGGGGGTAGGGGACACTGAAGCTTTCTTT
>-|TRBJ2-6|TRBV6-1|-
CASSYQGRYSGANVLTF
TGTGCCAGCAGCTATCAGGGAAGGTACTCTGGGGCCAACGTCCTGACTTTC
>few|TRBJ1-2|TRBV27|-
CASSWGRQSLQDGYTF
TGTGCCAGCAGCTGGGGACGACAGTCCCTTCAGGATGGCTACACCTTC
>once|TRBJ2-1|TRBV6-1|-
CASSETGYEQFF
TGTGCCAGCAGTGAAACAGGGTATGAGCAGTTCTTC
>-|TRBJ1-5|TRBV6-1|-
CASSGGGSGGTQHF
TGTGCCAGCAGTGGTGGAGGGAGTGGGGGGACCCAGCATTTT
>-|TRBJ2-7|TRBV2|-
CASSEEDSRHSYEQYF
TGTGCCAGCAGTGAGGAGGACAGCCGGCACTCCTACGAGCAGTACTTC
>-|TRBJ1-2|TRBV6-1|-
CASSDVDRTYGYTF
TGTGCCAGCAGTGATGTCGACAGGACCTATGGCTACACCTTC
>-|TRBJ2-1|TRBV15|-
CATSGETQGYNEQFF
TGTGCCACCAGCGGCGAAACACAGGGATACAATGAGCAGTTCTTC
>few|TRBJ1-2|TRBV12-3/TRBV12-4|-
CASSPTGLGGYTF
TGTGCCAGCAGTCCGACAGGACTGGGAGGCTACACCTTC
>-|TRBJ2-5|TRBV19|-
CASSARKGETQYF
TGTGCCAGTAGTGCCAGGAAGGGAGAGACCCAGTACTTC
>few|TRBJ2-5|TRBV2|-
CASKLAEETQYF
TGTGCCAGCAAACTAGCTGAAGAGACCCAGTACTTC
>-|TRBJ2-1|TRBV20-1|TRBD2
CSASGTSGYNEQFF
TGCAGTGCTAGCGGGACTAGCGGCTACAATGAGCAGTTCTTC
>-|TRBJ1-5|TRBV28|-
CASSLRGNGGNQPQHF
TGTGCCAGCAGTTTACGAGGGAATGGGGGCAATCAGCCCCAGCATTTT
>-|TRBJ2-2|TRBV7-9|TRBD2
CASSATSAGELFF
TGTGCCAGCAGCGCCACTAGCGCCGGGGAGCTGTTTTTT
>-|TRBJ1-1|TRBV19|-
CASSIGRQGGTEAFF
TGTGCCAGTAGTATAGGGAGGCAGGGCGGCACTGAAGCTTTCTTT
>-|TRBJ2-7|TRBV20-1|-
CSAGSRRDEQYF
TGCAGTGCCGGGTCCCGGAGAGACGAGCAGTACTTC
>-|TRBJ2-3|TRBV4-3|-
CASSQGGDTQYF
TGCGCCAGCAGTCAAGGAGGGGATACGCAGTATTTT
>-|TRBJ2-1|TRBV19|TRBD2
CASSLGTSGSNEQFF
TGTGCCAGTAGTCTCGGGACTAGCGGCTCCAATGAGCAGTTCTTC
>-|TRBJ1-1|TRBV20-1|TRBD1
CSARDYGPQGVNTEAFF
TGCAGTGCTAGAGATTATGGCCCACAGGGGGTGAACACTGAAGCTTTCTTT
>few|TRBJ1-1|TRBV10-3|-
CAISGGRASEAFF
TGTGCCATCAGTGGTGGCAGGGCATCTGAAGCTTTCTTT
>-|TRBJ2-7|TRBV27|TRBD1
CASGSPRTGRYEQYF
TGTGCCAGCGGGTCTCCCCGGACAGGGAGGTACGAGCAGTACTTC
>-|TRBJ2-5|TRBV24-1|-
CATSDLQRGLETQYF
TGTGCCACCAGTGATTTGCAAAGAGGGTTAGAGACCCAGTACTTC
>few|TRBJ1-5|TRBV7-2|TRBD1
CASSLLTGINQPQHF
TGTGCCAGCAGCCTATTGACAGGGATAAATCAGCCCCAGCATTTT
>-|TRBJ1-1|TRBV11-3|-
CASEGVEGGNAEAFF
TGTGCCAGCGAGGGGGTAGAGGGCGGGAACGCTGAAGCTTTCTTT
>once|TRBJ1-1|TRBV2|-
CASTLRGEAFF
TGTGCCAGCACCCTCAGGGGAGAAGCTTTCTTT
>-|TRBJ2-2|TRBV20-1|TRBD1
CSAEQGVGTGELFF
TGCAGTGCTGAACAGGGGGTGGGCACCGGGGAGCTGTTTTTT
>few|TRBJ1-5|TRBV20-1|-
CSANDLGRSNQPQHF
TGCAGTGCTAATGACCTGGGGAGATCTAATCAGCCCCAGCATTTT
>-|TRBJ2-3|TRBV21-1|-
CASKEITDTQYF
TGTGCCAGCAAAGAAATCACAGATACGCAGTATTTT
>few|TRBJ1-5|TRBV10-3|-
CAISDVADQPQHF
TGTGCCATCAGTGACGTGGCCGATCAGCCCCAGCATTTT
>-|TRBJ2-3|TRBV7-2|-
CASSPLYTDTQYF
TGTGCCAGCAGCCCATTATACACAGATACGCAGTATTTT